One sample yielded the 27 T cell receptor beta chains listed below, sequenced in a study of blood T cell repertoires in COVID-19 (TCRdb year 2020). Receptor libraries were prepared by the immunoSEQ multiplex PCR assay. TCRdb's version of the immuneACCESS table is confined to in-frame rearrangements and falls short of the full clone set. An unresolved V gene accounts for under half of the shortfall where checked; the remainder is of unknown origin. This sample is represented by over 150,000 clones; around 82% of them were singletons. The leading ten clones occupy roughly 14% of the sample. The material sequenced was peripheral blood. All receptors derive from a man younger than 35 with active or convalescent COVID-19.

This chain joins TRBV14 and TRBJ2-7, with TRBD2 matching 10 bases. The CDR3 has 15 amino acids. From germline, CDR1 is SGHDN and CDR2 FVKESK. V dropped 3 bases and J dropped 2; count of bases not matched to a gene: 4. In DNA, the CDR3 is TGTGCCAGCAGCCAGCTAGCGGGGGTAGCCTACGAGCAGTACTTC. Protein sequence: CASSQLAGVAYEQYF.

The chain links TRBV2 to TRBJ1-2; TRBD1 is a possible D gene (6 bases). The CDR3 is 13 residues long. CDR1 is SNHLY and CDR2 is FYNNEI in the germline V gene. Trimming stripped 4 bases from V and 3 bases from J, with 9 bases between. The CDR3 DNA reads TGTGCCAGCAGTGTACAGGGTGACTATGGCTACACCTTC. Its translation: CASSVQGDYGYTF.

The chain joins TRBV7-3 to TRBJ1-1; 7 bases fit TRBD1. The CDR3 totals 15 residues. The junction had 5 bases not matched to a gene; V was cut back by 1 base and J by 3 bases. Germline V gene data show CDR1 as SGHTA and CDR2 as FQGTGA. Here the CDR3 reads CASSLKGGEYTEAFF. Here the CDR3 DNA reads TGTGCCAGCAGCTTAAAAGGGGGCGAGTACACTGAAGCTTTCTTT.

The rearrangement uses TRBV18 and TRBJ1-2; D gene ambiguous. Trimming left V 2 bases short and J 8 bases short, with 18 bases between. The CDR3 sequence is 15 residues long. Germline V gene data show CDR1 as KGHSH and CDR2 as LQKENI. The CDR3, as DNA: TGTGCCAGCTCACCAGCCCGGGGATCCGCGGGGGGCTACACCTTC. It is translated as CASSPARGSAGGYTF.

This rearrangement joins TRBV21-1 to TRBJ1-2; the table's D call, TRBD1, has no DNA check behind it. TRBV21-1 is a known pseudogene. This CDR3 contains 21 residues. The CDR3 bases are TGTGCCAGCAGCAAAGTTCGGGAATATGGAGGTGGCAGGGGGCGGGACTATGGCTACACCTTC. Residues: CASSKVREYGGGRGRDYGYTF.

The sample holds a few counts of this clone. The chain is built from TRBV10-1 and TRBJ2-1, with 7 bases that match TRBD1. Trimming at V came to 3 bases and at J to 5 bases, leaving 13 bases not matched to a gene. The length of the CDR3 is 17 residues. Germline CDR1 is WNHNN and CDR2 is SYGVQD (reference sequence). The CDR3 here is CASSEWVGDRVHNEQFF. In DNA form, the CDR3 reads TGCGCCAGCAGTGAATGGGTTGGAGACAGGGTCCACAATGAGCAGTTCTTC.

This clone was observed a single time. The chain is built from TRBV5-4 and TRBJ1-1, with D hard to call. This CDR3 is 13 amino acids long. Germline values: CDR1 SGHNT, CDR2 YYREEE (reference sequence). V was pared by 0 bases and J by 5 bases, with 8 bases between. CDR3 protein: CASSLGGSTEAFF. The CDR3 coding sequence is TGTGCCAGCAGCTTGGGCGGGTCGACTGAAGCTTTCTTT.

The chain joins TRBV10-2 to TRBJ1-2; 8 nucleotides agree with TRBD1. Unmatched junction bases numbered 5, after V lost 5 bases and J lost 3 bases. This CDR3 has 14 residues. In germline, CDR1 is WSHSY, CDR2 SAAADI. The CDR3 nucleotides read TGCGCCAGCAGTACGGGACAGGAGGACTATGGCTACACCTTC. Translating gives CASSTGQEDYGYTF.

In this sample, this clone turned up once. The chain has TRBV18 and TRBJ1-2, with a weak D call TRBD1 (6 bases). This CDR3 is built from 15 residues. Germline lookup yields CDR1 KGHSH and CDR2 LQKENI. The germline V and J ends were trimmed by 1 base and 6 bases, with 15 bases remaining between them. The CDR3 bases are TGTGCCAGCTCACCACGTTCAGGGGCAGGAGATGGCTACACCTTC. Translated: CASSPRSGAGDGYTF.

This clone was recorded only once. The CDR3 DNA reads TGTGCCAGCACACAGGGGAGCTCCTATAATTCACCCCTCCACTTT. This sequence encodes CASTQGSSYNSPLHF. The chain joins TRBV28 to TRBJ1-6; TRBD1 matches at 7 bases. CDR3 length: 15 amino acids. V gave up 7 bases and J gave up 0 bases; unmatched junction bases: 3. Germline V gene sequence: CDR1 MDHEN, CDR2 SYDVKM. Supplemented by reference TRBV28 and TRBJ1-6, the full variable domain reads DVKVTQSSRYLVKRTGEKVFLECVQDMDHENMFWYRQDPGLGLRLIYFSYDVKMKEKGDIPEGYSVSREKKERFSLILESASTNQTSMYLCASTQGSSYNSPLHFGNGTRLTVT.

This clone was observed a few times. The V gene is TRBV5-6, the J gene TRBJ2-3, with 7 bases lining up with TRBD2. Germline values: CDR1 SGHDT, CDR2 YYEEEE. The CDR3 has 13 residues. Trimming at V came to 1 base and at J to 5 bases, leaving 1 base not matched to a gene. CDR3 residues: CASSLWGGDTQYF. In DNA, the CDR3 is TGTGCCAGCAGCTTGTGGGGGGGAGATACGCAGTATTTT. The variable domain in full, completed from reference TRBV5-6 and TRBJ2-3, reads DAGVTQSPTHLIKTRGQQVTLRCSPKSGHDTVSWYQQALGQGPQFIFQYYEEEERQRGNFPDRFSGHQFPNYSSELNVNALLLGDSALYLCASSLWGGDTQYFGPGTRLTVL.

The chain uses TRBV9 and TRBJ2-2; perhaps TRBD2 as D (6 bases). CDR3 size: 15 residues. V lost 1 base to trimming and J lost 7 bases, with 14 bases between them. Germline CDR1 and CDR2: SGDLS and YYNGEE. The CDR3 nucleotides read TGTGCCAGCAGCGTATCCGGGAGTGAAATCGGGGAGCTGTTTTTT. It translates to CASSVSGSEIGELFF.

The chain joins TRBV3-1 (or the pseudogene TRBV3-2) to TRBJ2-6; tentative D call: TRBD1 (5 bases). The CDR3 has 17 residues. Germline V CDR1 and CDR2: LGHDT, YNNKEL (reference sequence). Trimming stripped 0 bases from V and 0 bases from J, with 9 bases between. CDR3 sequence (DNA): TGTGCCAGCAGCCAAGATTCCAGGGCCTCTGGGGCCAACGTCCTGACTTTC. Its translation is CASSQDSRASGANVLTF.

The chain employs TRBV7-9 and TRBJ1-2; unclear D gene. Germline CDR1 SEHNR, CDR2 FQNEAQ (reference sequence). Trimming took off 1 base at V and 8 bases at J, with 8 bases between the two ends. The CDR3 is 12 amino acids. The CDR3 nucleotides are TGTGCCAGCAGCTTAGGTCCCGGGGGCTACACCTTC. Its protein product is CASSLGPGGYTF.

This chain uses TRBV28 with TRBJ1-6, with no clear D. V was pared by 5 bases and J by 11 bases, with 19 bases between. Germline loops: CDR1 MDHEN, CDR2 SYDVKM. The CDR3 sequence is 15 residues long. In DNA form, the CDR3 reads TGTGCCAGCAGTCCCCAGGCGATGGAAGGTGCACCCCTCCACTTT. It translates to CASSPQAMEGAPLHF.

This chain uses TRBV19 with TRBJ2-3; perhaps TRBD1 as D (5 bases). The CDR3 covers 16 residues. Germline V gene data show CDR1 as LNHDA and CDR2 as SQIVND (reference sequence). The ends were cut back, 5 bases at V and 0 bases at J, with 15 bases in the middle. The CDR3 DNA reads TGTGCCAGTAGTCCCCAGGGCTACCAAAGCACAGATACGCAGTATTTT. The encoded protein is CASSPQGYQSTDTQYF.

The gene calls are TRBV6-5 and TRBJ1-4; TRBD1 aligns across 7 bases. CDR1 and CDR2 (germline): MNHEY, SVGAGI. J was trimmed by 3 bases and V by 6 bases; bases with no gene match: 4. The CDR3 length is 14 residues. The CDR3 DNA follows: TGTGCCAGCAGCCGGGACAGATCTAATGAAAAACTGTTTTTT. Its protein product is CASSRDRSNEKLFF.

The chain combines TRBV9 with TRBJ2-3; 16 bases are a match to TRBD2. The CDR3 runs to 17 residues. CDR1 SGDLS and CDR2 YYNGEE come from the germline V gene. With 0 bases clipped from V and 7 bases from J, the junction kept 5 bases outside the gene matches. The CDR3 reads CASSVAGLAGGPNTQYF. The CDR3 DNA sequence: TGTGCCAGCAGCGTAGCGGGACTAGCGGGGGGGCCTAATACGCAGTATTTT.

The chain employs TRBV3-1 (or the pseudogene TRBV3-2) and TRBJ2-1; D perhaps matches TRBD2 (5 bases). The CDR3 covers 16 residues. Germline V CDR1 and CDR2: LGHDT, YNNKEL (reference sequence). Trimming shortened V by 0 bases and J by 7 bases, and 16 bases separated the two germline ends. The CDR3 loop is CASSQDLGSPGNEQFF. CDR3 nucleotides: TGTGCCAGCAGCCAAGATTTGGGGAGTCCGGGGAATGAGCAGTTCTTC.

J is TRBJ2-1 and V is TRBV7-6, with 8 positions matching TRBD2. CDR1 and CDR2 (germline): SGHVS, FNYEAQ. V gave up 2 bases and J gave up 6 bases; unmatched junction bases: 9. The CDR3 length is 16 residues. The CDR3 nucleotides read TGTGCCAGCAGCTTATTCGGGACTAGTCTTGTCAATGAGCAGTTCTTC. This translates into CASSLFGTSLVNEQFF. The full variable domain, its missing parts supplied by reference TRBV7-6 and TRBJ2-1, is GAGVSQSPRYKVTKRGQDVALRCDPISGHVSLYWYRQALGQGPEFLTYFNYEAQQDKSGLPNDRFSAERPEGSISTLTIQRTEQRDSAMYRCASSLFGTSLVNEQFFGPGTRLTVL.

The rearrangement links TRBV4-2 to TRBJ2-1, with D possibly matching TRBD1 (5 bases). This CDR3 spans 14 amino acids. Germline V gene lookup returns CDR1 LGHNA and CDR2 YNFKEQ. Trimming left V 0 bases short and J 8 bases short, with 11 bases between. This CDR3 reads CASSQDHARDEQFF. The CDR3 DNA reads TGTGCCAGCAGCCAAGATCACGCCAGGGATGAGCAGTTCTTC.

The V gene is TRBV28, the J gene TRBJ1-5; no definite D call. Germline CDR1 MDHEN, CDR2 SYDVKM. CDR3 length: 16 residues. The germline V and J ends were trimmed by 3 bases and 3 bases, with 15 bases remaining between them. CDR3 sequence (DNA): TGTGCCAGCAGTTTCCGCAACCGGAGGGTCAATCAGCCCCAGCATTTT. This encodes CASSFRNRRVNQPQHF.

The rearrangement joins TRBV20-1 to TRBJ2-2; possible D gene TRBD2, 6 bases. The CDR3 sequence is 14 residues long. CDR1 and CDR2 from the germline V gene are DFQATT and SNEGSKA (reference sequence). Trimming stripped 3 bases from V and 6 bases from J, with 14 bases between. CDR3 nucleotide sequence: TGCAGTGCTAGTGCGGCGGGATCGGCCGGGGAGCTGTTTTTT. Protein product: CSASAAGSAGELFF.

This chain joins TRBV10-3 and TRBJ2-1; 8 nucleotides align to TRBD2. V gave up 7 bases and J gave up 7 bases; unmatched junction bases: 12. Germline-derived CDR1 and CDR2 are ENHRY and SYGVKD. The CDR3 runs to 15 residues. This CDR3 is CAIKEKRGYENEQFF. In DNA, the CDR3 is TGTGCCATCAAAGAAAAGCGGGGGTACGAGAATGAGCAGTTCTTC.

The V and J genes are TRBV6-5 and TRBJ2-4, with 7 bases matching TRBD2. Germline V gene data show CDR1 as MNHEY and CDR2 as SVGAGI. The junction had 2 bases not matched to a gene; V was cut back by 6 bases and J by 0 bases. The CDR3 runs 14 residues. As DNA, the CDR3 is TGTGCCAGCAGGGGGGGGGTAGCCAAAAACATTCAGTACTTC. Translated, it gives CASRGGVAKNIQYF.

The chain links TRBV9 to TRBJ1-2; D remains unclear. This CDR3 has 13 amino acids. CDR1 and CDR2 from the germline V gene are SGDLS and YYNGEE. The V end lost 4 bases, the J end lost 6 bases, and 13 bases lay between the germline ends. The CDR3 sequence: CASSRPGRDGYTF. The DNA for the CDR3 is TGTGCCAGCAGCAGACCGGGGAGGGATGGCTACACCTTC.

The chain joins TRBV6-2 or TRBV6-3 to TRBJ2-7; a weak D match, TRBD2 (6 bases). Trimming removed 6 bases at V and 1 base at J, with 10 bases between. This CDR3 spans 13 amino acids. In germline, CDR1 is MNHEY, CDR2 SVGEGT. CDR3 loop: CASSVAESYEQYF. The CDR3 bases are TGTGCCAGCAGCGTAGCGGAATCCTACGAGCAGTACTTC.